The TCR beta chain described here comes from a study of CXCR3-negative and CXCR3-positive naive CD8 T cells. Study-wide results and caveats: TRB CDR3 hydrophobicity was greater in CXCR3-positive naive cells than in CXCR3-negative naive cells.

The libraries of TRB cDNA were constructed through 5' RACE using UMI labels. TCRdb re-called the 5' RACE reads; every CDR3 protein appears as one record, without DNA. The sample table sets out 5,000 to 6,500 distinct CDR3 sequences. The CDR3 has 15 residues. Germline V gene data show CDR1 as SGHRS and CDR2 as YFSETQ. For this clonotype: Antigen specificity is unknown.

The source is a human donor in good health. Some clones in this sample may be carry-over from other donors' samples. The source material was naive CXCR3+ CD8+ T cells from blood. Stated subset: CD45RO-CCR7+CD27+CD95- naive CD8+ T cells expressing CXCR3 (TNR3+). The chain links TRBV5-1 to TRBJ2-7. The CDR3 region is CASSLDRVSSYEQYF.